What follows are 23 T cell receptor beta chains derived from one specimen sequenced in a study of identical twins. TCRdb reprocessed the 5' RACE reads with MiXCR, giving one entry per CDR3 protein. This table has 280,000 or so distinct CDR3 sequences, under 9% appearing once. This same sample was also taken into another study, of yellow fever vaccine responses in identical twins.

Sequencing was done on a sample of memory (CD45RO+) T cells sorted from blood. These receptors all stem from a woman aged 18 to 35 in good health.

This chain connects TRBV3-1 to TRBJ2-5, with 10 bases lining up with TRBD2. CDR1 and CDR2 from the germline V gene are LGHDT and YNNKEL (reference sequence). V shed 4 bases, J shed 5 bases, and the junction held 16 bases outside the gene matches. This CDR3 comprises 18 residues. The CDR3 region has the DNA TGTGCCAGCAGCCTGGCCGGGACTAGCGTACCCGGCGTGGAGACCCAGTACTTC. Amino acids: CASSLAGTSVPGVETQYF.

There are many counts of this clonotype. The chain uses TRBV5-8 and TRBJ2-3; 9 bases match TRBD2. The CDR3 spans 16 residues. The germline V gene encodes CDR1 SGHTS and CDR2 YDEGEE. The junction had 6 bases not matched to a gene; V was cut back by 2 bases and J by 2 bases. The CDR3 DNA reads TGTGCCAGCAGCTTATTCGCGGGGGGGCTCACAGATACGCAGTATTTT. It codes for CASSLFAGGLTDTQYF. The whole variable domain, filled in from reference TRBV5-8 and TRBJ2-3, reads EAGVTQSPTHLIKTRGQQATLRCSPISGHTSVYWYQQALGLGLQFLLWYDEGEERNRGNFPPRFSGRQFPNYSSELNVNALELEDSALYLCASSLFAGGLTDTQYFGPGTRLTVL.

This clonotype has just a few counts. J is TRBJ2-1 and V is TRBV12-3 or TRBV12-4; 8 bases agree with TRBD2. Trimming removed 7 bases from V and 0 bases from J; junction bases left unmatched: 11. The CDR3 sequence is 17 residues long. CDR3: CASTRGERGSSYNEQFF. The CDR3 nucleotides read TGTGCCAGCACCCGTGGAGAGCGGGGGAGCTCCTACAATGAGCAGTTCTTC.

The sample holds many counts of this clonotype. The V gene is TRBV6-2 or TRBV6-3, the J gene TRBJ1-2, with D tentatively TRBD1 (6 bases). This CDR3 spans 13 amino acids. Germline assignment: CDR1 MNHEY and CDR2 SVGEGT. V lost 6 bases to trimming and J lost 8 bases, with 16 bases between them. CDR3 nucleotides: TGTGCCAGCAGCCAGGGGACGGTGGGAGGCTACACCTTC. Translation gives CASSQGTVGGYTF.

There are a few counts of this clonotype. The chain combines TRBV20-1 with TRBJ2-2; possibly TRBD1 or TRBD2 for D (5 bases each). Germline assignment: CDR1 DFQATT and CDR2 SNEGSKA (reference sequence). V lost 5 bases to trimming and J lost 2 bases, with 12 bases between them. The CDR3 loop spans 14 amino acids. CDR3 protein: CSASGTLNTGELFF. The DNA of the CDR3 is TGCAGTGCTTCCGGGACCCTCAACACCGGGGAGCTGTTTTTT.

The rearrangement uses TRBV6-2 or TRBV6-3 and TRBJ2-2; TRBD1 might be the D (6 bases). CDR1 is MNHEY and CDR2 is SVGEGT in the germline V gene. This CDR3 contains 13 residues. The V gene lost 5 bases and the J gene lost 6 bases, with 10 bases spanning the gap. CDR3 in DNA: TGTGCCAGCAGTAGAGGGGGAGCCGGGGAGCTGTTTTTT. This gives the protein CASSRGGAGELFF.

The chain links TRBV20-1 to TRBJ1-6, with 9 bases identical to TRBD1. There are 13 residues in the CDR3. Germline loops: CDR1 DFQATT, CDR2 SNEGSKA (reference sequence). The J segment lost 12 bases and the V segment lost 3 bases, leaving 6 bases of the junction unmatched. CDR3 residues: CSARGQGLIPLHF. The CDR3 bases are TGCAGTGCTAGGGGACAGGGTCTAATACCCCTCCACTTT.

This clonotype was recorded many times. V usage is TRBV7-9 and J usage is TRBJ2-4; D is unclear. Germline V gives CDR1 SEHNR, CDR2 FQNEAQ (reference sequence). V was clipped by 5 bases and J by 0 bases, with 8 bases between them. This CDR3 has 14 amino acids. CDR3 nucleotide sequence: TGTGCCAGCAGCCGTGGAATAGCCAAAAACATTCAGTACTTC. Translating gives CASSRGIAKNIQYF.

Ten or more counts support this clonotype. V usage is TRBV5-1 and J usage is TRBJ1-1; no clear D. CDR3 length: 14 residues. V was pared by 2 bases and J by 0 bases, with 8 bases between. CDR1 and CDR2 (germline): SGHRS, YFSETQ. This chain's CDR3 is CASSLSGMNTEAFF. The CDR3 bases are TGCGCCAGCAGCTTATCAGGAATGAACACTGAAGCTTTCTTT.

This clonotype was counted only a few times. This chain joins TRBV10-2 and TRBJ1-6; D is undetermined. In germline, CDR1 is WSHSY, CDR2 SAAADI. The CDR3 sequence is 15 residues long. The V gene lost 0 bases and the J gene lost 7 bases, with 10 bases spanning the gap. CDR3 region: CASSESLFQNSPLHF. CDR3 coding DNA: TGCGCCAGCAGTGAGTCTCTCTTCCAAAATTCACCCCTCCACTTT.

This clonotype was observed many times. The chain is built from TRBV12-3 or TRBV12-4 and TRBJ2-5; D remains unclear. V shed 5 bases and J shed 2 bases, with 6 bases lying between them. The CDR3 is made up of 12 amino acids. CDR3: CASSIIQETQYF. CDR3 nucleotide sequence: TGTGCCAGCAGTATCATACAAGAGACCCAGTACTTC.

This clonotype was counted a few times. The chain has TRBV6-2 or TRBV6-3 and TRBJ2-2; 9 nucleotides line up with TRBD2. V shed 5 bases and J 8 bases; nucleotides not matched to a gene: 6. The length of the CDR3 is 14 residues. Germline-derived CDR1 and CDR2 are MNHEY and SVGEGT. CDR3 DNA sequence: TGTGCCAGCAGTAGCGGGGGGCCATCTGGGGAGCTGTTTTTT. Protein sequence: CASSSGGPSGELFF.

In DNA form, the CDR3 reads TGTGCCAGCAGTTTACGACGGAAGGGGGCGGGAGATACGCAGTATTTT. Residues: CASSLRRKGAGDTQYF. V usage is TRBV28 and J usage is TRBJ2-3, with 7 bases that match TRBD1. The junction had 10 bases not matched to a gene; V was cut back by 2 bases and J by 5 bases. The germline V gene has CDR1 MDHEN and CDR2 SYDVKM. The CDR3 totals 16 residues.

The chain recombines TRBV2 with TRBJ1-5, with D perhaps TRBD1 (6 bases). The CDR3 length is 15 residues. The germline V and J ends were trimmed by 2 bases and 7 bases, with 15 bases remaining between them. Germline-derived CDR1 and CDR2 are SNHLY and FYNNEI. The chain's CDR3 is CASSETGSGEQPQHF. Here the CDR3 DNA reads TGTGCCAGCAGTGAAACTGGGTCAGGGGAACAGCCCCAGCATTTT.

V and J are TRBV19 and TRBJ2-1; 16 bases are shared with TRBD2. Germline CDR1 is LNHDA and CDR2 is SQIVND (reference sequence). CDR3 length: 18 residues. V was pared by 5 bases and J by 5 bases, with 9 bases of the junction left unmatched. In DNA, the CDR3 is TGTGCCAGTAGTGCTACCGGGACTAGCGGGAGGGGAAACAATGAGCAGTTCTTC. Amino acids: CASSATGTSGRGNNEQFF.

This clonotype showed up just a few times. CDR3 coding DNA: TGTGCCAGCAGCACTTCTAGCGGGAGCCACAATGAGCAGTTCTTC. Translated: CASSTSSGSHNEQFF. The gene calls are TRBV9 and TRBJ2-1; 10 positions match TRBD2. The junction had 6 bases not matched to a gene; V was cut back by 4 bases and J by 5 bases. This CDR3 is 15 amino acids long. Germline assignment: CDR1 SGDLS and CDR2 YYNGEE.

Notes on this clonotype: With a much larger clone just one base away, this may be a read error. The rearrangement joins TRBV4-2 to TRBJ2-1; D possibly matches TRBD1 or TRBD2 (5 bases each). V lost 3 bases, J lost 7 bases, and 10 bases lay in between. This CDR3 is 13 amino acids long. The germline CDR1 and CDR2 sequences are LGHNA and YNFKEQ. The chain's CDR3 is CASSHEGLNEQFF. For the CDR3, the DNA is TGTGCCAGCAGCCATGAGGGGTTGAATGAGCAGTTCTTC.

This chain links TRBV20-1 with TRBJ2-5; tentatively, D is TRBD2 (6 bases). The CDR3 sequence is 12 residues long. Deletions cut 7 bases from V and 0 bases from J, with 9 bases between. Germline-derived CDR1 and CDR2 are DFQATT and SNEGSKA (reference sequence). The CDR3 here is CSGSGYQETQYF. Here the CDR3 DNA reads TGCAGTGGTAGCGGTTACCAAGAGACCCAGTACTTC.

This clonotype was recorded many times. V gene TRBV28 combines with J gene TRBJ1-1; 7 positions agree with TRBD1. V lost 1 base, J lost 2 bases, and 10 bases stayed unmatched. Germline values: CDR1 MDHEN, CDR2 SYDVKM. CDR3 size: 17 residues. CDR3 sequence: CASSLFHYRTGNTEAFF. DNA of the CDR3: TGTGCCAGCAGTTTATTCCATTACCGGACAGGAAACACTGAAGCTTTCTTT.

This clonotype was counted ten times or more. The rearrangement uses TRBV5-1 and TRBJ2-1; 14 nucleotides align to TRBD2. From germline, CDR1 is SGHRS and CDR2 YFSETQ. Germline trimming cut 4 bases from V and 7 bases from J; bases unmatched to any gene: 4. CDR3 length: 15 residues. The CDR3 protein is CASSPGLAGANEQFF. CDR3 sequence (DNA): TGCGCCAGCAGCCCGGGACTAGCGGGAGCGAATGAGCAGTTCTTC.

CDR3 protein: CASSEVRKANYGYTF. The CDR3 DNA reads as TGTGCCAGCAGTGAAGTACGGAAAGCTAACTATGGCTACACCTTC. The gene calls are TRBV2 and TRBJ1-2; D unclear. The CDR3 consists of 15 residues. Germline CDR1 reads SNHLY; CDR2 reads FYNNEI. The V gene lost 1 base and the J gene lost 0 bases, with 9 bases spanning the gap.

This clonotype was counted a few times. The rearrangement uses TRBV14 and TRBJ2-5; 12 bases fit TRBD1. The trim removed 6 bases at V and 5 bases at J, leaving 7 bases unmatched. Per the germline V gene, CDR1 is SGHDN and CDR2 is FVKESK. CDR3 size: 15 residues. CDR3 loop: CASRTGTGGLETQYF. DNA of the CDR3: TGTGCCAGCAGGACCGGGACAGGGGGCTTGGAGACCCAGTACTTC.

The chain uses TRBV7-2 and TRBJ2-1, with D perhaps TRBD2 (5 bases). CDR1 SGHTA and CDR2 FQGNSA come from the germline V gene. The CDR3 extends over 14 amino acids. The V gene lost 1 base and the J gene lost 9 bases, with 13 bases spanning the gap. The DNA of the CDR3 is TGTGCCAGCAGCTTAGGGACTCTTTTTAGTGAGCAGTTCTTC. Protein product: CASSLGTLFSEQFF.